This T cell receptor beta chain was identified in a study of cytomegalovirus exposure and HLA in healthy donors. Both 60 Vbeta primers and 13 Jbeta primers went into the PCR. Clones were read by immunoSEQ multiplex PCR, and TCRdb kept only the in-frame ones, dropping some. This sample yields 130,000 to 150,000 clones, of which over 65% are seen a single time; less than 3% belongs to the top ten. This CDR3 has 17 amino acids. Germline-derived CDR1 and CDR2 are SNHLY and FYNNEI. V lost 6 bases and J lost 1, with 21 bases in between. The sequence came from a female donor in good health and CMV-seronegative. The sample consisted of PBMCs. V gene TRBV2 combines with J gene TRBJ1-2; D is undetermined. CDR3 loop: CASSPAQTLAFNYGYTF. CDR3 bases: TGTGCCAGCAGCCCGGCTCAGACACTAGCCTTTAACTATGGCTACACCTTC.